This paragraph reports one T cell receptor (beta chain). What it recognizes is unknown. These data come from a study of chemoradiotherapy in HPV16-positive cancers. Study-wide context: Functional T-cell assays on a couple of HPV16-positive patients' cells defined candidate HPV-specific clones and common TCR motifs. The study's findings and limits: HPV-responsive T-cell expansion during chemoradiotherapy was linked to improved recurrence-free survival in HPV16-positive patients. HPV-specific T cells were functionally defined from only a couple of HPV16-positive patients. During treatment, candidate HPV-specific clones and E7-related motifs expanded in tumor.

Germline lookup yields CDR1 SGHDN and CDR2 FVKESK. V lost 1 base, J lost 0 bases, and 12 bases lay in between. CDR3 length equals 17 residues. TCRdb keeps only in-frame clones here, not all; method: immunoSEQ multiplex PCR. The sample has 40,000 to 60,000 clones, 90% seen once. The specimen was blood, collected from a patient who underwent chemoradiotherapy. The sequence came from a human donor with HPV-associated anogenital cancer. The J gene is TRBJ2-2, the V gene TRBV14; no clear D. The DNA of the CDR3 is TGTGCCAGCAGCCAAGTTTGGTCGAATGCGAACACCGGGGAGCTGTTTTTT. It is translated as CASSQVWSNANTGELFF.